This TCR beta chain appears in the sequencing data of a study of regulatory T cells in long-lasting Graves disease. As to time point: persistent/refractory GD, antithyroid drugs over 5 years with positive TRAb. Preparation of the TCR library used RNA extracted from PBMCs. The V end was cut by 1 base, the J end by 7 bases, with 11 bases between. The CDR3 totals 14 residues. Germline V lookup: CDR1 DFQATT, CDR2 SNEGSKA (reference sequence). This clonotype was picked up a small number of times. Investigators prepared the TCR beta libraries by applying iRepertoire HTBI primers and Arm-PCR of CDR3 regions. TCRdb re-analysed the multiplex PCR reads in MiXCR, keeping a single row per CDR3 protein. The sample yields 500,000 to 700,000 distinct CDR3 sequences, 25% to 35% seen once.

The gene calls are TRBV20-1 and TRBJ1-6, with D perhaps TRBD1 (5 bases). The sample in question was peripheral blood mononuclear cells (PBMCs), obtained when the disease was refractory, from a patient treated with antithyroid drugs. The receptor was derived from a female donor with Graves disease. This CDR3 reads CSARVQGLNSPLHF. The CDR3 bases are TGCAGTGCTAGAGTTCAGGGTCTAAATTCACCCCTCCACTTT.